A single sample gave rise to the 5 T cell receptor beta chains below, sequenced in a study of T cells in Graves' hyperthyroidism and ophthalmopathy. The investigators amplified TCR beta CDR3 regions from RNA transcripts. HTBI primers were the set used in a first-round RT-PCR of the TCR CDR3. MiXCR, run by TCRdb on the multiplex PCR reads, gives a single entry per CDR3 protein. The sample consists of around 400,000 distinct CDR3 sequences, approximately 15% of them appearing once. Sample: blood. All receptors come from a young woman with Graves' hyperthyroidism that later progressed to Graves' ophthalmopathy.

As for this clonotype: This may stem from a read error, because a much larger clone lies one nucleotide away. J is TRBJ2-1 and V is TRBV6-1; 8 bases agree with TRBD2. This CDR3 has 15 residues. From germline, CDR1 is MNHNS and CDR2 SASEGT. This CDR3 is CACSTLAGYYNEQFF. CDR3 nucleotide sequence: TGTGCCTGCAGCACCTTAGCGGGGTACTACAATGAGCAGTTCTTC.

This clonotype appeared a few times. V usage is TRBV15 and J usage is TRBJ2-7; possibly TRBD1 for D (5 bases). V was clipped by 1 base and J by 5 bases, with 12 bases between them. CDR1 is LNHNV, CDR2 YYDKDF, per germline (reference sequence). The CDR3 runs 14 residues. CDR3 loop: CATSRGAGINEQYF. CDR3 DNA sequence: TGTGCCACCAGCAGAGGGGCAGGGATAAACGAGCAGTACTTC.

This clonotype was counted many times. The chain joins TRBV28 to TRBJ1-2; D is possibly TRBD1 (6 bases). Trimming left V 5 bases short and J 6 bases short, with 19 bases between. The CDR3 is made up of 15 amino acids. The germline V gene encodes CDR1 MDHEN and CDR2 SYDVKM. The CDR3 DNA reads as TGTGCCAGCAGTCCTTCGGACAGCTTTACGAATGGCTACACCTTC. Translation gives CASSPSDSFTNGYTF.

This clonotype appeared many times. The chain uses TRBV6-1 and TRBJ2-2; TRBD2 matches at 7 bases. V was pared by 6 bases and J by 2 bases, with 12 bases of the junction left unmatched. The CDR3 covers 17 residues. Germline V gene lookup returns CDR1 MNHNS and CDR2 SASEGT. CDR3 in amino acids: CASSPSLLAVNTGELFF. The CDR3 bases are TGTGCCAGCAGCCCTTCCCTTCTAGCGGTAAACACCGGGGAGCTGTTTTTT.

As for this clonotype: A much larger clone lies one base from this, so it may be a read error. This chain links TRBV9 with TRBJ1-2, with D tentatively TRBD1 (5 bases). The germline V gene has CDR1 SGDLS and CDR2 YYNGEE. V was pared by 6 bases and J by 4 bases, with 10 bases between. The CDR3 totals 12 residues. The CDR3: CASTTRGYGYTF. CDR3 coding DNA: TGTGCCAGCACCACAAGGGGCTATGGCTACACCTTC.